This T cell receptor (beta chain) comes out of a study of blood T cell repertoires in COVID-19. Overall study context: Acute-phase and convalescent COVID-19 samples originated in the United States, Italy and Spain. Sources were T cells, B-cell-depleted T cells, or PBMCs; the material itself was cDNA or gDNA.

Original handling: Scientists estimated how many nucleated cells there were by amplifying reference gene primers. The protocol was immunoSEQ multiplex PCR, while the TCRdb copy is restricted to in-frame clones and leaves out a portion. V and J calls and clone size are as listed in that table; D and trimming were resolved from the DNA. The profile shows 35,000 to 40,000 clones, roughly 70% of them singletons. This clone appeared a few times. The germline gives CDR1 SGHDT, CDR2 YYEEEE. V was shortened by 1 base and J by 1 base, with 17 bases between the two germline ends. The CDR3 contains 17 residues. Followed over time, Seattle patients had been enrolled while infection was active.

Sequencing was done on a sample of peripheral blood. The chain uses TRBV5-6 and TRBJ1-2; the D gene is possibly TRBD1 (6 bases). This sequence was found in a man in his 70s with COVID-19, enrolled during active disease. CDR3 amino acids: CASSLSIDRNYNYGYTF. In DNA form, the CDR3 reads TGTGCCAGCAGCTTGTCCATCGACAGGAACTATAACTATGGCTACACCTTC.